Shown below are 5 T cell receptor beta chains from a single sample sequenced in a study of shared clonotypes between healthy human individuals. Using immunoSEQ multiplex PCR, the repertoire was profiled, and TCRdb retains in-frame clones only, with some absent. The sample contains about 1,500,000 clones, approximately 96% of which appear only once. The specimen was naive CD4+ T cells sorted from blood. Subset specified: CD45RA+ positively selected. The source is a man younger than 40 in good health.

The chain couples TRBV9 to TRBJ2-1; 9 bases agree with TRBD2. The junction had 12 bases not matched to a gene; V was cut back by 3 bases and J by 8 bases. The CDR3 length is 16 residues. From germline, CDR1 is SGDLS and CDR2 YYNGEE. The CDR3 sequence: CASSGISGSWADEQFF. Written as DNA, the CDR3 is TGTGCCAGCAGCGGGATTAGCGGGAGCTGGGCCGATGAGCAGTTCTTC.

The chain links TRBV19 to TRBJ1-5; TRBD1 agrees at 8 bases. With V trimmed by 3 bases and J by 9 bases, 1 base remained unmatched. This CDR3 has 12 residues. Germline CDR1 reads LNHDA; CDR2 reads SQIVND (reference sequence). The CDR3 coding sequence is TGTGCCAGTAGTATCGACAGGGGGCCCCAGCATTTT. This translates into CASSIDRGPQHF.

V gene TRBV7-9 combines with J gene TRBJ1-4; TRBD1 might be the D (6 bases). V dropped 5 bases and J dropped 5 bases, with 12 bases sitting between them. Germline V gives CDR1 SEHNR, CDR2 FQNEAQ (reference sequence). The CDR3 extends over 14 amino acids. For the CDR3, the DNA is TGTGCCAGCAGCCAGGGACACATAAATGAAAAACTGTTTTTT. Its protein product is CASSQGHINEKLFF.

The genes are TRBV6-5 and TRBJ1-2; D not certain. The length of the CDR3 is 14 residues. Trimming shortened V by 6 bases and J by 4 bases, and 15 bases separated the two germline ends. Germline V lookup: CDR1 MNHEY, CDR2 SVGAGI. CDR3 coding DNA: TGTGCCAGCAGCTCCCCGACCACGGGCTATGGCTACACCTTC. Protein sequence: CASSSPTTGYGYTF.

The gene calls are TRBV6-1 and TRBJ2-4; D remains ambiguous. CDR3 length: 12 amino acids. The ends were cut back, 7 bases at V and 6 bases at J, with 10 bases in the middle. Germline V gene sequence: CDR1 MNHNS, CDR2 SASEGT. CDR3 in DNA: TGTGCCAGCAATACCGACATAAACATTCAGTACTTC. Protein product: CASNTDINIQYF.